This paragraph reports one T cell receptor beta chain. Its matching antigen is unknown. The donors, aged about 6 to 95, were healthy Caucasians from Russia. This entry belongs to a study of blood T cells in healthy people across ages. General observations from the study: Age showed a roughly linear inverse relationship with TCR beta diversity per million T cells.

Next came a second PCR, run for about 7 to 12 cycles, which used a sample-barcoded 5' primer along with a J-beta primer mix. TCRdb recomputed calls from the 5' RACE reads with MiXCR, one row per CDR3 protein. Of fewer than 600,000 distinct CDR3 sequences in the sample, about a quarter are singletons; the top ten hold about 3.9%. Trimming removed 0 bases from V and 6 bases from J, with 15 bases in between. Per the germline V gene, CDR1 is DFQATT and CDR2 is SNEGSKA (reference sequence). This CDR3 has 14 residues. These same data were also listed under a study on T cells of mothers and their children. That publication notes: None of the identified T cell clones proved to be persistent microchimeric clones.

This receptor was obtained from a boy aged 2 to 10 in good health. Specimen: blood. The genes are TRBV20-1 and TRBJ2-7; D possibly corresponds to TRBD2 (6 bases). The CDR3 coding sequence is TGCAGTGCTAGAGATGTGGCGGGACGGGGCGAGCAGTACTTC. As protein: CSARDVAGRGEQYF.